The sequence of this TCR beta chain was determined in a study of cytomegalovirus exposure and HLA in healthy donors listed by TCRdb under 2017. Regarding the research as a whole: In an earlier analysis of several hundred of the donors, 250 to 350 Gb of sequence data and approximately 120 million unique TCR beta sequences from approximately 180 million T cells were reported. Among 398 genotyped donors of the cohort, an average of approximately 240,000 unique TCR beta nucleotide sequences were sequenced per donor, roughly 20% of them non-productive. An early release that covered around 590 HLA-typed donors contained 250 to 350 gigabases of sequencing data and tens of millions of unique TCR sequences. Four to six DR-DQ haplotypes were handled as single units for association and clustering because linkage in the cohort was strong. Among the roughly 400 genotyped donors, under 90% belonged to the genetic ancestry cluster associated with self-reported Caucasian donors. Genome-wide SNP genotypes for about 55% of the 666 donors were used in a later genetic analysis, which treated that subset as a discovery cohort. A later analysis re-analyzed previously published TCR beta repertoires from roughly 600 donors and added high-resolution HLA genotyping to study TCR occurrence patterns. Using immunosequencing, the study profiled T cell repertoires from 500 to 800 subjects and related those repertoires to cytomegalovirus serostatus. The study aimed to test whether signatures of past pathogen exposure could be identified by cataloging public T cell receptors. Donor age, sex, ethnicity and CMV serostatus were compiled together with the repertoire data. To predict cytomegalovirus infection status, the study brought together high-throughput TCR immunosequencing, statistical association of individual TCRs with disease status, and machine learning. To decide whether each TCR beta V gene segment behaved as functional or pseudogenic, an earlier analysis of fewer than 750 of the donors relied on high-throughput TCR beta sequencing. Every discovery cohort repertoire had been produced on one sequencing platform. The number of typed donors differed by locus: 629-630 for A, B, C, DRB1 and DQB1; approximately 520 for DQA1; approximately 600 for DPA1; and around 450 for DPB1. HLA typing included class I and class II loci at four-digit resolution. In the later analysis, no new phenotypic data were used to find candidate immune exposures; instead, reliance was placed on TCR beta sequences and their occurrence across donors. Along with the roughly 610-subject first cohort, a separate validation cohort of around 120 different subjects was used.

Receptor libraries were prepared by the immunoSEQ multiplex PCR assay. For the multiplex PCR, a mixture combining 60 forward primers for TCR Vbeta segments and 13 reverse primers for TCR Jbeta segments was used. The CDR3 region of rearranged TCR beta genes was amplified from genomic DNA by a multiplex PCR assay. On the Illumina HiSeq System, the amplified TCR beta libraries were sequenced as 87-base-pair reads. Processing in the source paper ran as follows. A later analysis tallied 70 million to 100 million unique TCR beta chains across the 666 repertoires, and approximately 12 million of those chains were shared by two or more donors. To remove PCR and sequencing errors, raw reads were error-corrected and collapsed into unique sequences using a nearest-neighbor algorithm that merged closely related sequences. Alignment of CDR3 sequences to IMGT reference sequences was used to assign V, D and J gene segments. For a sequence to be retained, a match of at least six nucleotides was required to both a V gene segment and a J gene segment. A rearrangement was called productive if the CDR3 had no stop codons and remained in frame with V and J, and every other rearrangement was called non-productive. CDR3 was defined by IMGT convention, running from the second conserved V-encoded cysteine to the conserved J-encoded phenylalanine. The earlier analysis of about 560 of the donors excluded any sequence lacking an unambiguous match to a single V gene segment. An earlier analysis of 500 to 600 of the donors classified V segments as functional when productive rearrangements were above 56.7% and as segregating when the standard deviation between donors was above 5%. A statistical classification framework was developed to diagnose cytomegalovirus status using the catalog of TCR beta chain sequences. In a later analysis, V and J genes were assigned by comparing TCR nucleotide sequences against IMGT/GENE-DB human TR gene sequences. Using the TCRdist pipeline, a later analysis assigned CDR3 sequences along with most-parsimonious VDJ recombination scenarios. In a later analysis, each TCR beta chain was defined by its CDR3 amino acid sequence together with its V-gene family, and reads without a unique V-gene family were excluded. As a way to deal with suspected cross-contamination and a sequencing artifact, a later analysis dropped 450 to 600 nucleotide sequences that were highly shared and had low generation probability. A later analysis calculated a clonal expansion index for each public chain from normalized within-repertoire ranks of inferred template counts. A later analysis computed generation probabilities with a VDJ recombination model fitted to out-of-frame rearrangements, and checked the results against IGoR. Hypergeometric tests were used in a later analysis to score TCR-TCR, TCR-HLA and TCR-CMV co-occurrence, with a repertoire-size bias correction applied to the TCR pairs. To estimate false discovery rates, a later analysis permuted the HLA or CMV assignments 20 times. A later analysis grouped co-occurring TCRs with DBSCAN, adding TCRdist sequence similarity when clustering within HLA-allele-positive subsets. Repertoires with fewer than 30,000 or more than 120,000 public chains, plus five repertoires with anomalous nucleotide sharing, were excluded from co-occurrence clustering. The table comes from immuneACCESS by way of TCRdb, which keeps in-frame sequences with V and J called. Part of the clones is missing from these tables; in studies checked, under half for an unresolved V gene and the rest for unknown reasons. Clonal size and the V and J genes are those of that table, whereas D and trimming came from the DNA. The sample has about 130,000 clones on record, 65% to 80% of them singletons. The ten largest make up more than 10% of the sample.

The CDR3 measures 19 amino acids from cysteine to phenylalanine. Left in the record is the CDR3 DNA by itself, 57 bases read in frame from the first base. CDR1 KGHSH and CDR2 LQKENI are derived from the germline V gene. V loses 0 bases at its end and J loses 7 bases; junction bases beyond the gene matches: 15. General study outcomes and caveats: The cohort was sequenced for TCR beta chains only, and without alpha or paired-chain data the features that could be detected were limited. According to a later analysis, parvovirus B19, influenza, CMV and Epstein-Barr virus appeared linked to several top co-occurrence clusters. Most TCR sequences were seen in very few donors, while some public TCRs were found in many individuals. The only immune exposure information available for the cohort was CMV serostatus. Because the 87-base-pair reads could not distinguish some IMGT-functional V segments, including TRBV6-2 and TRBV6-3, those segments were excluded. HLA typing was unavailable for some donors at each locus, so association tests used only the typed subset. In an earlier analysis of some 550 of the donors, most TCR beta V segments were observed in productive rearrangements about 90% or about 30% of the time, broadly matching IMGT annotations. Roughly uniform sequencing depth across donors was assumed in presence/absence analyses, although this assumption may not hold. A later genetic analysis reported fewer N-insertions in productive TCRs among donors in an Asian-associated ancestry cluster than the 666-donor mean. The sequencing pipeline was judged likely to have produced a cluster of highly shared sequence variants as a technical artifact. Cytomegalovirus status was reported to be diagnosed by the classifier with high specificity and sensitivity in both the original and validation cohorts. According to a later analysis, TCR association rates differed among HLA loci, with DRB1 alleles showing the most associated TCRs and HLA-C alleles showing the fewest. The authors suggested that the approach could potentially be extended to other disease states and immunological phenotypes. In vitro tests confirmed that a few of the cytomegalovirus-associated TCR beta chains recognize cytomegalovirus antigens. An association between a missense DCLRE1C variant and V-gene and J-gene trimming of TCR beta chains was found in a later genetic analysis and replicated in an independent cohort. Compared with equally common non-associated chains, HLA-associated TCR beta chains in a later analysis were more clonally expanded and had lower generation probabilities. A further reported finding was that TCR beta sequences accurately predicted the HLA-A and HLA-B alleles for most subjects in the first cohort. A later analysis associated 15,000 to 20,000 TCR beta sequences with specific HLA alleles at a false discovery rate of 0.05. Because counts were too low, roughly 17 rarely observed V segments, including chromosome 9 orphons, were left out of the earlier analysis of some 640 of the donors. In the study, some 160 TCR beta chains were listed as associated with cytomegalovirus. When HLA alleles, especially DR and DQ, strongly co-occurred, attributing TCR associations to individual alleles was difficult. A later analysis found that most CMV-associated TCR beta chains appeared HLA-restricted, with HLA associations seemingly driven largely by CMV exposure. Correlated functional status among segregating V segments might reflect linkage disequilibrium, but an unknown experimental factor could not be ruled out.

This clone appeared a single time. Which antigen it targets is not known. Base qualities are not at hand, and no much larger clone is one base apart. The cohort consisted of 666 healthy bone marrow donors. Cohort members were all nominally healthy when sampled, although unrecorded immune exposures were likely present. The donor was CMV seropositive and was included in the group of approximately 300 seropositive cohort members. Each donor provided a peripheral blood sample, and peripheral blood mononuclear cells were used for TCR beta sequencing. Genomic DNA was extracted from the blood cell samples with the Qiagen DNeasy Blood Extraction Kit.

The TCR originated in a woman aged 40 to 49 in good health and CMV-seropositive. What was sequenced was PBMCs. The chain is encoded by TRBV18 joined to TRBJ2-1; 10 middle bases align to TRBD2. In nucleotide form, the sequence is TGTGCCAGCTCACCACCTCAGAGGCAAGCGGGAGGGTGGGGAAATGAGCAGTTCTTC. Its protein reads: CASSPPQRQAGGWGNEQFF.